This T cell receptor beta chain was sequenced in a study of T cells in Graves' hyperthyroidism and ophthalmopathy. V lost 3 bases and J 5 bases, leaving 16 bases between the germline ends. CDR1 and CDR2 from the germline V gene are SQVTM and ANQGSEA. This CDR3 has 14 amino acids. Researchers amplified the TCR beta CDR3 regions from RNA transcripts. The HTBI set primed first-round TCR CDR3 RT-PCR. MiXCR, applied by TCRdb to the multiplex PCR reads, yields one record per CDR3 protein. Here the sample spans about 290,000 distinct CDR3 sequences, around 13% being singletons. The hyperthyroidism was newly diagnosed and had lasted under 2 months; the patients were aged 18 to 65. This clonotype was counted many times.

The sample taken for sequencing was blood. The sequence was obtained from a woman between 35 and 50 years old with Graves' hyperthyroidism. The chain has TRBV29-1 and TRBJ2-5; D remains unclear. Written as DNA, the CDR3 is TGCAGCGTTGAGAAACCCCAAGGCCGGGAGACCCAGTACTTC. This translates into CSVEKPQGRETQYF.